The rows below give T cell receptor beta chains drawn from one sample of a study of blood T cell repertoires in COVID-19. The table came from immunoSEQ multiplex PCR; TCRdb's copy has only in-frame clones and leaves some out. The sample includes tens of thousands of clones, just under 85% of them seen just once. The sample consisted of peripheral blood. The source of these receptors is a man in his 70s with acute or convalescent COVID-19. The CDR3 runs from the conserved cysteine through the conserved F or W. The order of the fields is clone size, V gene, J gene, D gene, CDR3 DNA, CDR3 protein. A D gene is named only where the DNA matches it firmly. Not every row has a clone size; where given, it reads once, few, many or a size class.

>few|TRBV3-1/TRBV3-2|TRBJ2-5|.
TGTGCCAGCACCCCGGACCCCCAGGGTCGAGAGACCCAGTACTTC
CASTPDPQGRETQYF
>.|TRBV24-1|TRBJ2-1|TRBD2
TGTGCCACCAGTGATGTGGGACTAGCGGGAGAGGATGAGCAGTTCTTC
CATSDVGLAGEDEQFF
>.|TRBV3-1/TRBV3-2|TRBJ1-1|.
TGTGCCAGCACCATTGACGGGTACACTGAAGCTTTCTTT
CASTIDGYTEAFF
>few|TRBV7-3|TRBJ1-4|TRBD1
TGTGCCAGCAGCTTCTGGGGACCCCGAGACAGGGATGAAAAACTGTTTTTT
CASSFWGPRDRDEKLFF
>.|TRBV5-1|TRBJ2-1|TRBD1
TGCGCCAGCACGCCGGGACAGGGCGGGAGTGAGCAGTTCTTC
CASTPGQGGSEQFF
>.|TRBV12-2|TRBJ2-3|.
TGTGCAAGTCGCTTAGACTTCGATGGGCTAGCGGGAAAATTAGATACGCAGTATTTT
CASRLDFDGLAGKLDTQYF
>.|TRBV27|TRBJ2-5|.
TGTGCCAGCAGTTTATCGCGAATCTCAAAAGAGACCCAGTACTTC
CASSLSRISKETQYF
>.|TRBV19|TRBJ2-7|.
TGTGCCAGTAGTATGACGGACGGGGTATCCGAGCAGTACTTC
CASSMTDGVSEQYF
>few|TRBV3-1/TRBV3-2|TRBJ2-5|TRBD2
TGTGCCAGCAGCCAAGGTCTAGCGGGAGGCCAAGAGACCCAGTACTTC
CASSQGLAGGQETQYF
>.|TRBV27|TRBJ2-3|.
TGTGCCAGCAGTACTGGCACAGATACGCAGTATTTT
CASSTGTDTQYF
>.|TRBV5-1|TRBJ2-5|.
TGCGCCAGCAGCTCAACAGGGATCCAAGAGACCCAGTACTTC
CASSSTGIQETQYF
>.|TRBV6-6|TRBJ1-2|.
TGTGCCAGCAGCGCTGACAGGCAGAAGGAGGTCTACACCTTC
CASSADRQKEVYTF
>.|TRBV7-9|TRBJ2-6|.
TGTGCCAGCAGCCCCGACTTCTCTGGGGCCAACGTCCTGACTTTC
CASSPDFSGANVLTF
>.|TRBV5-4|TRBJ1-1|.
TGTGCCAGCAGCTTGGACGGGGAAACTGAAGCTTTCTTT
CASSLDGETEAFF
>.|TRBV10-3|TRBJ2-1|.
TGTGCCATCAGTGGCAGCTTGCTGCGGGACAGCTACAATGAGCAGTTCTTC
CAISGSLLRDSYNEQFF
>.|TRBV5-1|TRBJ1-1|TRBD1
TGCGCCAGCAGCCCCGAATTGACCCGGGACAGTGAAGCTTTCTTT
CASSPELTRDSEAFF
>.|TRBV19|TRBJ2-1|TRBD1
TGTGCCAGTAGTGGATACGGGACAGGGAGGCACAATGAGCAGTTCTTC
CASSGYGTGRHNEQFF
>few|TRBV7-9|TRBJ1-1|.
TGTGCCAGCAGCTTAGAGCGGGACACTGAAGCTTTCTTT
CASSLERDTEAFF
>.|TRBV19|TRBJ2-1|.
TGTGCCACCGAGACCGGGAACCGCTACAATGAGCAGTTCTTC
CATETGNRYNEQFF
>once|TRBV19|TRBJ2-3|TRBD1
TGTGCCAGCCAGGCCCTCAGGGGGCTAACAGATACGCAGTATTTT
CASQALRGLTDTQYF
>.|TRBV7-8|TRBJ2-1|TRBD2
TGTGCCAGCAGCTTCAGCGGGAGACGGTACAATGAGCAGTTCTTC
CASSFSGRRYNEQFF
>.|TRBV19|TRBJ2-3|.
TGTGCCAGTAGTTGGAGGGTCCTGTGGGGAGATACGCAGTATTTT
CASSWRVLWGDTQYF
>few|TRBV18|TRBJ1-5|.
TGTGCCAGCTCATCCGACAGGAACAATCAGCCCCAGCATTTT
CASSSDRNNQPQHF
>.|TRBV7-2|TRBJ2-3|TRBD2
TGTGCCAGCAGCTCTAGCGGGAGCACAGATACGCAGTATTTT
CASSSSGSTDTQYF
>.|TRBV29-1|TRBJ2-2|TRBD1
TGCAGCGGACAGGGCCCGGCCGGGGAGCTGTTTTTT
CSGQGPAGELFF
>.|TRBV2|TRBJ2-2|.
TGTGCCAGCAGCCGTTACAGGGTAGGGTTTTCCGGGGAGCTGTTTTTT
CASSRYRVGFSGELFF
>.|TRBV24-1|TRBJ2-1|.
TGTGCCACCAGTGATTTGGGGCGGGAAAGAGAGCAGTTCTTC
CATSDLGREREQFF
>few|TRBV5-1|TRBJ1-3|TRBD1
TGCGCCAGCAGCTTGGATGGGACAGGATTGTGGGGAGGGGGCTCTGGAAACACCATATATTTT
CASSLDGTGLWGGGSGNTIYF
>.|TRBV20-1|TRBJ2-3|.
TGCAGTGCTAGTGGTTTTCAGGGGCCCACAGATACGCAGTATTTT
CSASGFQGPTDTQYF
>.|TRBV6-5|TRBJ2-1|.
TGTGCCAGCAGTTACTCGTCCGGGGGAAACAATGAGCAGTTCTTC
CASSYSSGGNNEQFF
>.|TRBV19|TRBJ2-1|.
TGTGCCAGTAGTTCTCGAGGACAGCCCGCCTACAATGAGCAGTTCTTC
CASSSRGQPAYNEQFF
>.|TRBV12-2|TRBJ2-7|.
TGTGCAAGTCGCTTAGCGCTAACTAGCGCTTGGGACTACGAGCAGTACTTC
CASRLALTSAWDYEQYF
>.|TRBV7-9|TRBJ2-7|TRBD1
TGTGCCAGCACCTTACAGGGGACAGTATACGAGCAGTACTTC
CASTLQGTVYEQYF
>.|TRBV5-4|TRBJ1-2|.
TGTGCCAGCAGCTTGGCCGGAAGGTTGGAGGGCTACACCTTC
CASSLAGRLEGYTF
>.|TRBV28|TRBJ2-7|TRBD2
TGTGCCAGCAGTTTACCGGGAGGGCTTCTCGAGCAGTACTTC
CASSLPGGLLEQYF
>.|TRBV19|TRBJ2-1|.
TGTGCCAGTAAAGACACGGGGTACAATGAGCAGTTCTTC
CASKDTGYNEQFF
>.|TRBV5-1|TRBJ2-1|TRBD2
TGCGCCAGCAGCGAGGGACTAGCGGACTACAATGAGCAGTTCTTC
CASSEGLADYNEQFF
>.|TRBV27|TRBJ2-5|TRBD2
TGTGCCAGCAGTTCCCTAGCGGGAGGGACAGAGACCCAGTACTTC
CASSSLAGGTETQYF
>.|TRBV7-3|TRBJ1-2|.
TGTGCCAGCAGCCCGACAGGTGGGCGCTATGGCTACACCTTC
CASSPTGGRYGYTF
>once|TRBV6-5|TRBJ1-5|.
TGTGCCAGCAGTCGGCGGACTGGGAGTCAGCCCCAGCATTTT
CASSRRTGSQPQHF
>.|TRBV6-2/TRBV6-3|TRBJ2-7|TRBD1
TGTGCCAGCAGTTTGACAGGGGGCGAATCCTACGAGCAGTACTTC
CASSLTGGESYEQYF
>.|TRBV12-3/TRBV12-4|TRBJ2-7|.
TGTGCCAGCACCCTAGGGGGGGACGAGCAGTACTTC
CASTLGGDEQYF
>few|TRBV30|TRBJ1-1|.
TGTGCCTGGAGTATGATGGGGGGCACTGAAGCTTTCTTT
CAWSMMGGTEAFF
>.|TRBV11-1|TRBJ1-1|.
TGTGCCAGCAAATCCTTACGGGGGAACACTGAAGCTTTCTTT
CASKSLRGNTEAFF
>.|TRBV28|TRBJ2-7|.
TGTGCCAGCATTCGAACAGGGAACGCCTACGAGCAGTACTTC
CASIRTGNAYEQYF
>few|TRBV7-8|TRBJ1-3|.
TGTGCCAGCAGCCGAGATACCTTCAGGGACTTCTCTGGAAACACCATATATTTT
CASSRDTFRDFSGNTIYF
>.|TRBV4-3|TRBJ1-3|.
TGCGCCAGCAGCCCAGACAGGACTAAACCTGGAAACACCATATATTTT
CASSPDRTKPGNTIYF
>.|TRBV3-1/TRBV3-2|TRBJ1-6|.
TGTGCCAGCAGCCAAGGGTCTGGAGAAAATTCACCCCTCCACTTT
CASSQGSGENSPLHF
>.|TRBV5-7|TRBJ2-5|.
TGTGCCAGCAGTTCGTACCAAGAGACCCAGTACTTC
CASSSYQETQYF
>.|TRBV5-5|TRBJ2-1|TRBD1
TGTGCCAGCAGCTTGAATTACTGGACAGGCAATGAGCAGTTCTTC
CASSLNYWTGNEQFF
>.|TRBV12-5|TRBJ1-5|.
TGTGCTAGTGCTCCTGGGGGAGGGCCCAATCAGCCCCAGCATTTT
CASAPGGGPNQPQHF
>.|TRBV27|TRBJ1-2|.
TGTGCCAGCAGTTTTGTGGGGCAGGGGCCTGGCTACACCTTC
CASSFVGQGPGYTF
>.|TRBV7-9|TRBJ1-2|TRBD1
TGTGCCAGCAGCCGTGGTAAGGGGGCGGTGCCCCCATCCACCTTC
CASSRGKGAVPPSTF
>few|TRBV18|TRBJ1-6|.
TGTGCCAGCTCATACGGTGAGGCTTCACCCCTCCACTTT
CASSYGEASPLHF
>once|TRBV11-2|TRBJ2-2|.
TGTGCCAGCAGCTTAGACAGGGGGGTAACCGGGGAGCTGTTTTTT
CASSLDRGVTGELFF